This entry lists 23 T cell receptor beta chains sequenced from one sample in a study of vaccination and CD4 T cells after COVID-19. Their antigens remain unidentified. The Oncomine TCR Beta short-read assay generated sequence data from the DNA of cultured CD4+ T cells. MiXCR was run by TCRdb on the PCR reads, yielding one entry per CDR3 protein. This repertoire shows under 25,000 distinct CDR3 sequences, about four fifths found once; its top ten account for 17%. Treatment meaning: roughly 11-day PBMC culture with coronavirus spike peptide pools or control peptides (ViraFEST assay). Sequenced material: CD4+ T cells from blood, cultured in vitro, taken after SARS-CoV-2 vaccination. The receptors were sampled from a human donor who received a COVID-19 vaccine.

The V and J genes are TRBV19 and TRBJ1-2; no clear D. The CDR3 runs 14 residues. Per the germline V gene, CDR1 is LNHDA and CDR2 is SQIVND (reference sequence). V was trimmed by 4 bases and J by 4 bases, leaving 13 bases between them. The CDR3 DNA reads as TGTGCCAGTAGTAAATGGGAAGTCGGCTATGGCTACACCTTC. This translates into CASSKWEVGYGYTF.

The chain links TRBV5-1 to TRBJ1-3; D not resolved. V was trimmed by 0 bases and J by 0 bases, leaving 1 base between them. The V gene's germline CDR1 is SGHRS and CDR2 YFSETQ. This CDR3 region has 13 residues. For the CDR3, the DNA is TGCGCCAGCAGCTTGGACTCTGGAAACACCATATATTTT. Protein product: CASSLDSGNTIYF.

The rearrangement uses TRBV5-1 and TRBJ1-5, with D unclear. The CDR3 contains 14 residues. Germline CDR1 reads SGHRS; CDR2 reads YFSETQ. V lost 1 base, J lost 3 bases, and 8 bases lay in between. CDR3 region: CASSLSGNNQPQHF. The CDR3 nucleotides are TGCGCCAGCAGCTTGAGTGGTAACAATCAGCCCCAGCATTTT. Combining the CDR3 with reference TRBV5-1 and TRBJ1-5 gives the whole variable domain KAGVTQTPRYLIKTRGQQVTLSCSPISGHRSVSWYQQTPGQGLQFLFEYFSETQRNKGNFPGRFSGRQFSNSRSEMNVSTLELGDSALYLCASSLSGNNQPQHFGDGTRLSIL.

This sequence joins TRBV19 and TRBJ2-5; TRBD2 aligns across 15 bases. This CDR3 spans 18 amino acids. Germline-derived CDR1 and CDR2 are LNHDA and SQIVND (reference sequence). V dropped 5 bases and J dropped 4; count of bases not matched to a gene: 11. This CDR3 reads CASSPRTSGGASGETQYF. The CDR3 bases are TGTGCCAGTAGTCCTCGGACTAGCGGGGGGGCCTCGGGAGAGACCCAGTACTTC.

The rearrangement uses TRBV6-1 and TRBJ2-4, with unresolved D. Germline V lookup: CDR1 MNHNS, CDR2 SASEGT. CDR3 length equals 15 residues. Between the trimmed V and J ends, which lost 2 bases and 7 bases, there was a span of 15 bases. The CDR3 nucleotides read TGTGCCAGCAGTGAAACAATCTTAGTGGGGAACATTCAGTACTTC. This sequence encodes CASSETILVGNIQYF.

V and J are TRBV6-5 and TRBJ1-5; D gene uncertain. From germline, CDR1 is MNHEY and CDR2 SVGAGI. The CDR3 totals 15 residues. Trimming took off 4 bases at V and 1 base at J, with 11 bases between the two ends. CDR3 sequence: CASSFSIPSNQPQHF. CDR3 in DNA: TGTGCCAGCAGTTTCAGCATCCCGAGCAATCAGCCCCAGCATTTT.

The chain couples TRBV29-1 to TRBJ1-2, with D tentatively TRBD1 (5 bases). The CDR3 has 12 residues. With 7 bases removed from V and 6 bases from J, the gap between germline ends came to 15 bases. The germline V gene has CDR1 SQVTM and CDR2 ANQGSEA. The CDR3, as DNA: TGCAGCGGGCTCGGGGGTGGGGATGGCTACACCTTC. The encoded protein is CSGLGGGDGYTF.

This clonotype was detected only a few times. This chain connects TRBV24-1 to TRBJ2-3; the D is unclear. CDR3 length: 13 residues. CDR1 is KGHDR, CDR2 SFDVKD, per germline. V lost 8 bases and J 0 bases, leaving 8 bases between the germline ends. The CDR3 DNA follows: TGTGCCACCACGTCGGCTAGCACAGATACGCAGTATTTT. As protein: CATTSASTDTQYF.

This clonotype was observed a few times. V and J are TRBV6-1 and TRBJ1-5; TRBD1 matches at 8 bases. The V segment lost 7 bases and the J segment 6 bases; nucleotides outside the gene matches: 8. The CDR3 is made up of 14 amino acids. Germline CDR1 is MNHNS and CDR2 is SASEGT. CDR3 sequence: CASNSRQGTQPQHF. The CDR3, as DNA: TGTGCCAGCAACTCTAGACAGGGGACTCAGCCCCAGCATTTT.

This chain links TRBV6-1 with TRBJ1-5; 10 bases are a match to TRBD1. Germline values: CDR1 MNHNS, CDR2 SASEGT. V shed 7 bases and J 4 bases; nucleotides not matched to a gene: 4. The CDR3 extends over 14 amino acids. CDR3 sequence: CASNRGQGNQPQHF. CDR3 DNA sequence: TGTGCCAGCAACCGGGGACAGGGGAATCAGCCCCAGCATTTT.

The genes are TRBV20-1 and TRBJ1-1, with D tentatively TRBD1 (5 bases). The CDR3 runs to 15 residues. Germline V gene lookup returns CDR1 DFQATT and CDR2 SNEGSKA (reference sequence). The V and J ends lost 0 bases and 5 bases respectively, with 16 bases between them. The DNA of the CDR3 is TGCAGTGCTAGAGATGGCGACAGAGTTCGGACTGAAGCTTTCTTT. Its protein is CSARDGDRVRTEAFF.

This clonotype was observed a few times. The J gene is TRBJ2-5, the V gene TRBV20-1; perhaps TRBD1 as D (5 bases). This CDR3 has 15 amino acids. Between the trimmed V and J ends, which lost 7 bases and 0 bases, there was a span of 18 bases. CDR1 DFQATT and CDR2 SNEGSKA come from the germline V gene (reference sequence). The CDR3 protein is CSGAYGAANQETQYF. The CDR3 bases are TGCAGTGGGGCCTATGGGGCAGCAAACCAAGAGACCCAGTACTTC.

In this sample, this clonotype turned up once. This chain links TRBV25-1 with TRBJ2-3; D uncertain. With 5 bases removed from V and 1 base from J, the gap between germline ends came to 13 bases. Looked up from germline, CDR1 is MGHDK and CDR2 is SYGVNS. The CDR3 is 15 residues long. In DNA form, the CDR3 reads TGTGCCAGCAGTCATTGGCGCGGCGGCACAGATACGCAGTATTTT. Its protein is CASSHWRGGTDTQYF.

This chain joins TRBV7-6 and TRBJ1-3, with 7 nucleotides matching TRBD1. Trimming cost V 5 bases and J 0 bases; bases outside gene matches: 4. This CDR3 spans 15 amino acids. Germline V gene data show CDR1 as SGHVS and CDR2 as FNYEAQ. DNA of the CDR3: TGTGCCAGCAGCGACAGGGTCCTCTCTGGAAACACCATATATTTT. Translated: CASSDRVLSGNTIYF.

The chain uses TRBV19 and TRBJ2-1; D is unresolved. This CDR3 region has 12 residues. V was trimmed by 4 bases and J by 9 bases, leaving 10 bases between them. Germline CDR1 reads LNHDA; CDR2 reads SQIVND (reference sequence). CDR3 bases: TGTGCCAGTAGTAGCCCCGGCGGTGAGCAGTTCTTC. This sequence encodes CASSSPGGEQFF.

This chain links TRBV21-1 with TRBJ1-1; TRBD1, the D gene given by the table, was not confirmed from the DNA. TRBV21-1 corresponds to a pseudogene. This CDR3 comprises 16 residues. CDR3 sequence: CASSKRSDRGNTEAFF. DNA of the CDR3: TGTGCCAGCAGCAAAAGGTCGGACAGAGGGAACACTGAAGCTTTCTTT.

V usage is TRBV7-9 and J usage is TRBJ1-2; 8 bases agree with TRBD1. The germline CDR1 and CDR2 sequences are SEHNR and FQNEAQ (reference sequence). Losses at the gene ends were 5 bases for V and 6 bases for J; bases not matched to a gene: 5. This CDR3 comprises 13 residues. CDR3 sequence: CASSRDRGDGYTF. DNA of the CDR3: TGTGCCAGCAGCCGCGACAGGGGCGATGGCTACACCTTC.

The J gene is TRBJ1-2, the V gene TRBV25-1; no clear D. Trimming stripped 4 bases from V and 6 bases from J, with 9 bases between. This CDR3 comprises 12 residues. Germline-derived CDR1 and CDR2 are MGHDK and SYGVNS. CDR3 nucleotide sequence: TGTGCCAGCAGTGCGGGAGTTCATGGCTACACCTTC. Amino acid sequence: CASSAGVHGYTF.

With regard to this clonotype: One end of the junction is discordant with germline, which a read error may explain. This chain joins TRBV12-3 or TRBV12-4 and TRBJ1-2; D call uncertain. The CDR3 runs to 14 residues. This chain's CDR3 is CAISPRNRTNGYTF. CDR3 nucleotide sequence: TGTGCCATCAGTCCCCGGAACAGAACTAATGGCTACACCTTC.

The CDR3 region is CSARSRSAGGGKNIQYF. DNA for the CDR3: TGCAGTGCTAGATCCAGATCCGCGGGGGGCGGCAAAAACATTCAGTACTTC. The gene calls are TRBV20-1 and TRBJ2-4, with 8 bases aligning to TRBD2. Germline-derived CDR1 and CDR2 are DFQATT and SNEGSKA (reference sequence). The V and J ends lost 2 bases and 3 bases, in that order; junction bases with no gene match: 12. There are 17 residues in the CDR3.

There are a few counts of this clonotype. This rearrangement joins TRBV27 to TRBJ2-3; 14 positions agree with TRBD2. The V gene's germline CDR1 is MNHEY and CDR2 SMNVEV (reference sequence). Trimming took 5 bases from V and 2 from J; bases not matched to a gene: 12. This CDR3 is built from 19 residues. The CDR3 DNA reads as TGTGCCAGCAGTCGCATCAAGGGACTAGCGGGGGCCAACACAGATACGCAGTATTTT. Its translation: CASSRIKGLAGANTDTQYF.

This clonotype was observed once. The V and J genes are TRBV5-4 and TRBJ2-3; TRBD2 agrees at 15 bases. J was trimmed by 4 bases and V by 4 bases; bases with no gene match: 10. There are 18 residues in the CDR3. Germline CDR1 and CDR2: SGHNT and YYREEE (reference sequence). The chain's CDR3 is CASSQGTSGGWGADTQYF. The CDR3 nucleotides are TGTGCCAGCAGCCAGGGGACTAGCGGGGGGTGGGGTGCAGATACGCAGTATTTT.

The V call is TRBV6-1, the J call TRBJ1-6; possibly TRBD1 for D (5 bases). Germline loops: CDR1 MNHNS, CDR2 SASEGT. V was clipped by 6 bases and J by 7 bases, with 13 bases between them. This CDR3 comprises 14 residues. Written as DNA, the CDR3 is TGTGCCAGCAGAGGGACGCAGGCGAATTCACCCCTCCACTTT. This translates into CASRGTQANSPLHF.